A single sample gave rise to the 5 T cell receptor beta chains below, sequenced in a study of CD8 T cells in ankylosing spondylitis. TCRdb processed the 5' RACE reads anew with MiXCR; each CDR3 protein has one entry. The sample shows over 700,000 distinct CDR3 sequences, 15% to 20% of them seen only once. These receptors' targets are unknown. Notes on the study in general: Made up of about eight highly homologous variants, a TCR beta motif appeared characteristic of ankylosing spondylitis blood.

The sequenced sample consisted of blood, either unsorted or a sorted T cell fraction (not recorded which). These receptors were collected from a male donor with ankylosing spondylitis.

V is TRBV5-1 and J is TRBJ2-1, with 10 positions matching TRBD2. Unmatched junction bases numbered 7, after V lost 9 bases and J lost 7 bases. CDR3 length: 13 residues. The germline V gene encodes CDR1 SGHRS and CDR2 YFSETQ. The CDR3 DNA reads TGCGCCACAGCGGGGGGGCATCAAAATGAGCAGTTCTTC. Its translation is CATAGGHQNEQFF.

This clonotype was seen only a few times. CDR3 nucleotides: TGCGCCAGCAGCGAGGCCCAGTCCTACAATGAGCAGTTCTTC. As protein: CASSEAQSYNEQFF. The rearrangement joins TRBV5-1 to TRBJ2-1; D remains unclear. The germline gives CDR1 SGHRS, CDR2 YFSETQ. This CDR3 region has 14 residues. Trimming left V 4 bases short and J 1 base short, with 9 bases between.

The genes are TRBV3-1 and TRBJ2-5, with 7 bases identical to TRBD2. The CDR3 consists of 15 residues. The junction had 3 bases not matched to a gene; V was cut back by 1 base and J by 1 base. Per the germline V gene, CDR1 is LGHDT and CDR2 is YNNKEL (reference sequence). In DNA form, the CDR3 reads TGTGCCAGCAGCCAAGGCGGGGGAGTCCAAGAGACCCAGTACTTC. It encodes CASSQGGGVQETQYF.

This clonotype was seen only a few times. The chain links TRBV12-3 or TRBV12-4 to TRBJ1-1; D gene uncertain. V lost 5 bases and J 4 bases, leaving 11 bases between the germline ends. The CDR3 length is 13 residues. CDR3 DNA sequence: TGTGCCAGCAGTCCGAAAATGGGCACTGAAGCTTTCTTT. Amino acid sequence: CASSPKMGTEAFF.

This clonotype was observed a few times. This chain connects TRBV7-9 to TRBJ2-1; 10 bases match TRBD2. The CDR3 runs 17 residues. After removal of 3 bases from V and 4 bases from J, the junction contained 9 bases not matched to a gene. Germline V lookup: CDR1 SEHNR, CDR2 FQNEAQ (reference sequence). As DNA, the CDR3 is TGTGCCAGCAGCTTCCGCGGAGAGCGGGGGGGTTACAATGAGCAGTTCTTC. Its translation: CASSFRGERGGYNEQFF.